This entry features one T cell receptor (beta chain) sequence. Its target is not known. The entry originates in a study of response to subunit inactivated influenza vaccine. Trimming pared 4 bases from V and 3 bases from J, leaving 14 bases between. The germline V gene has CDR1 SQVTM and CDR2 ANQGSEA. The CDR3 totals 14 residues. General study results and limits: Few new T cells, the authors suggested, are recruited by each seasonal influenza vaccination.

TCRdb independently ran MiXCR on the RT-PCR reads; one entry per CDR3 protein. This sample has some 600,000 distinct CDR3 sequences, with 11% to 15% found just once. Sequenced here: PBMCs from blood, sampled roughly 15 days before vaccination. The TCR sequence derives from a middle-aged man who received an inactivated influenza vaccine. The chain joins TRBV29-1 to TRBJ2-3; D is perhaps TRBD1 (5 bases). The CDR3 spells CSVGSPGRTDTQYF. CDR3 nucleotide sequence: TGCAGCGTTGGTTCGCCAGGGCGGACAGATACGCAGTATTTT.